This T cell receptor (beta chain) was obtained from a study of OX40 agonist ivuxolimab in advanced cancers. Concerning the study at large: The costimulatory receptor OX40 (CD134) was targeted by ivuxolimab, a fully human IgG2 agonistic monoclonal antibody. Intravenous ivuxolimab was administered to patients every 2 weeks at six dose levels: 0.01, 0.1, 0.3, 1.5, 3 and 10 mg/kg. Of the approximately 53 patients in dose escalation, 19 had hepatocellular carcinoma, some 15 had melanoma, 9 had renal cell carcinoma and 9 had head and neck cancer. In the dose-escalation cohort, roughly four fifths of patients were male, and the mean age was roughly 60 years, with a range of 23 to 79. Patients were allowed to have had prior anti-PD-1, anti-PD-L1 or anti-CTLA-4 therapy, and roughly two fifths of the dose-escalation patients had been treated with checkpoint inhibitors. Partial responses occurred in three dose-escalation patients: two with cutaneous melanoma and one with hepatocellular carcinoma. The purpose of peripheral TCRbeta sequencing was to test whether ivuxolimab changed TCR sequence diversity and led to clonal T-cell expansion. The paper covers the monotherapy dose-escalation part of the phase I ivuxolimab trial, which included N ≈ 50 patients. Overall study outcomes, separate from this receptor: At doses from 0.1 to 3.0 mg/kg, clonal expansion was seen in both CD4+ and CD8+ blood T cells between baseline and week 6. The antigen specificity of the peripheral T cells that underwent clonal expansion was not determined. Low levels of normalized T-cell clonal expansion were also seen in some patients who did not respond. After ivuxolimab, expanded clones were on average more numerous among CD8+ T cells than among CD4+ T cells. In the 0.1-3.0 mg/kg groups, partial responders had among the lowest normalized peripheral clonal expansion, particularly in CD8+ T cells.

The trial excluded patients who had a history of autoimmune disease or who were on systemic immunosuppression. Peripheral blood for TCR sequencing was drawn from every dose cohort at baseline, at cycle 4 day 1 and at cycle 7 day 1. The samples were drawn from a first-in-human, open-label, multicenter phase I dose-escalation trial of ivuxolimab. The trial enrolled adults with locally advanced or metastatic head and neck squamous cell, hepatocellular, melanoma or renal cell carcinoma. Before TCR sequencing, CD4+ T cells and CD8+ T cells were sorted from peripheral blood as separate populations. For CDR1 and CDR2, the germline V gene lists SGHRS and YFSETQ. The CDR3 covers 15 residues, taking in both the cysteine and the phenylalanine. Only CDR3 DNA is held: 45 bases, read in frame from base 1. Genomic DNA was isolated from the sorted cells so that the TCRbeta CDR3 region could be sequenced. TCRbeta CDR3 regions were sequenced using the immunoSEQ Assay. In its TCRdb copy, this immuneACCESS table keeps in-frame sequences only and misses some clones. Where compared with another copy, unresolved V genes explain less than half of these, and the others have no known cause. The sample data list about 53,000 clones, and approximately 84% of these were observed just once. The ten top clones hold around 13% of the sample.

About this clone itself: Its antigen is not yet known. One end of the junction is discordant with germline, which a read error may explain.

The V gene is TRBV5-1 and the J gene is TRBJ2-7; 8 junctional bases match TRBD2. The TCR originated in an adult with an advanced solid tumor such as melanoma, head and neck, liver or kidney cancer. Source: CD4+ or CD8+ T cells sorted from blood, taken in a trial of the OX40 agonist ivuxolimab. At the DNA level, the sequence is TGCGCCAGCAGCCTTGGGGGACTAGGTGGGAGCGAGCAGTGCTTC. Its coded protein is CASSLGGLGGSEQCF.